The clone carrying this TCR beta chain has just one count. Antigen: not known. TCRdb's copy holds only in-frame clones and misses some; the assay was immunoSEQ multiplex PCR. In the table there are roughly 2.4 million clones, approximately 96% of which are singletons. This specimen comes from a study of shared clonotypes between healthy human individuals. Points from the study as a whole: There were few donors, and this limited the genetic and exposure-history diversity represented. Donor clonotype sharing was expected to depend on sequencing depth.

Germline assignment: CDR1 LNHDA and CDR2 SQIVND (reference sequence). Trimming pared 7 bases from V and 7 bases from J, leaving 10 bases between. The CDR3 is made up of 12 amino acids. The sample consisted of naive CD4+ T cells sorted from blood. This sample's subset: CD45RA+ positively selected. The clonotype comes from a man aged 18 to 29 in good health. The chain combines TRBV19 with TRBJ2-2; a weak D match, TRBD2 (5 bases). In DNA form, the CDR3 reads TGTGCCAGTAACCCAGAGGGCGGGGAGCTGTTTTTT. Its protein product is CASNPEGGELFF.